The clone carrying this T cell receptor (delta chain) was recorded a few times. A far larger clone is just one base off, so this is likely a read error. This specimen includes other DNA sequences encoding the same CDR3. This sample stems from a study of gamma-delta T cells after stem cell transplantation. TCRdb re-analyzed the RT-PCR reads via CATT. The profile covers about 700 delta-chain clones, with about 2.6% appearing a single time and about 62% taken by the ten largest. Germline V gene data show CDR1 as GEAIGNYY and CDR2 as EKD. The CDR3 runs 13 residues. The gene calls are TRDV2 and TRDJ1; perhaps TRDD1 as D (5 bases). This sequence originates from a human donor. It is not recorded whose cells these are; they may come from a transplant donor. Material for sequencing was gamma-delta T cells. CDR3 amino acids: CACDTIGADKLIF. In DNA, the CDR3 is TGTGCTTGTGACACAATAGGGGCCGATAAACTCATCTTT.